Below are 32 T cell receptor beta chains sequenced from a single sample in a study of blood T cells in healthy people across ages. A sample-barcoded 5' primer and a J-beta primer mix were used in a second PCR of roughly 7 to 11 cycles. TCRdb called the 5' RACE reads again in MiXCR, with one record for every CDR3 protein. The top ten clones hold about two fifths of a sample with 600,000 to 650,000 distinct CDR3 sequences, around three fifths of them seen once. The source material was blood. The receptors come from a man aged 60 to 75 in good health.

This chain joins TRBV20-1 and TRBJ2-6, with unresolved D. Per germline, CDR1 DFQATT and CDR2 SNEGSKA (reference sequence). Trimming shortened V by 3 bases and J by 0 bases, and 9 bases separated the two germline ends. The CDR3 sequence is 15 residues long. This CDR3 is CSASRQNSGANVLTF. CDR3 nucleotides: TGCAGTGCTAGCCGTCAAAACTCTGGGGCCAACGTCCTGACTTTC.

The CDR3 region has the DNA TGCAGTGCGTCGACAGGGGGTATAGAGACCCAGTACTTC. This translates into CSASTGGIETQYF. The rearrangement uses TRBV20-1 and TRBJ2-5; 9 bases line up with TRBD1. CDR1 is DFQATT, CDR2 SNEGSKA, per germline (reference sequence). This CDR3 has 13 amino acids. V shed 6 bases and J 4 bases; nucleotides not matched to a gene: 6.

The chain links TRBV6-4 to TRBJ2-1; D gene ambiguous. Germline V gene lookup returns CDR1 MRHNA and CDR2 SNTAGT. Trimming shortened V by 2 bases and J by 3 bases, and 5 bases separated the two germline ends. This CDR3 spans 13 amino acids. The CDR3 is CASSDGIYNEQFF. DNA for the CDR3: TGTGCCAGCAGTGACGGCATCTACAATGAGCAGTTCTTC.

The rearrangement uses TRBV11-2 and TRBJ2-3; no clear D. The germline V gene has CDR1 SGHAT and CDR2 FQNNGV. V gave up 6 bases and J gave up 2 bases, with 15 bases separating them. The CDR3 contains 15 residues. The CDR3 loop reads CASRSRQLTTDTQYF. The CDR3 DNA reads TGTGCCAGCAGATCCAGGCAACTTACCACAGATACGCAGTATTTT.

The gene calls are TRBV3-1 and TRBJ2-1; no clear D. Trimming took 1 base from V and 2 from J, leaving 9 bases between them. Germline V CDR1 and CDR2: LGHDT, YNNKEL (reference sequence). The CDR3 is made up of 15 amino acids. The CDR3 is CASSQVSYAYNEQFF. DNA for the CDR3: TGTGCCAGCAGCCAAGTCTCATATGCCTACAATGAGCAGTTCTTC.

J is TRBJ1-6 and V is TRBV7-2; D is uncertain. The germline V gene has CDR1 SGHTA and CDR2 FQGNSA. V shed 5 bases and J shed 7 bases, with 15 bases lying between them. CDR3 length: 15 residues. In nucleotides, the CDR3 is TGTGCCAGCAGCCTTCTGGGAGGTCCAAATTCACCCCTCCACTTT. This encodes CASSLLGGPNSPLHF.

The chain is built from TRBV21-1 and TRBJ2-4; the table assigns TRBD1, which was not confirmed against the DNA. TRBV21-1 is assigned pseudogene status. This CDR3 region has 16 residues. The CDR3 DNA reads TGTGCCAGCAGCAAAAGGGGACAGGGGGAGAAAAACATTCAGTACTTC. Translating it yields CASSKRGQGEKNIQYF.

The chain uses TRBV14 and TRBJ2-1; perhaps TRBD2 as D (5 bases). CDR3 length: 15 amino acids. Germline V lookup: CDR1 SGHDN, CDR2 FVKESK. Between the trimmed V and J ends, which lost 1 base and 6 bases, there was a span of 13 bases. In nucleotides, the CDR3 is TGTGCCAGCAGCCAAGGGACGGGGAAACTCAATGAGCAGTTCTTC. Translated: CASSQGTGKLNEQFF.

The table lists this clonotype with a count of one. The chain uses TRBV20-1 and TRBJ2-7; TRBD2 is a possible D gene (5 bases). With 3 bases removed from V and 5 bases from J, the gap between germline ends came to 11 bases. The germline CDR1 and CDR2 sequences are DFQATT and SNEGSKA (reference sequence). CDR3 length equals 12 residues. The CDR3 sequence: CSASLPGNEQYF. The CDR3 bases are TGCAGTGCTAGTCTCCCCGGGAACGAGCAGTACTTC.

This chain joins TRBV12-3 or TRBV12-4 and TRBJ1-1, with D possibly matching TRBD1 (5 bases). CDR3 size: 15 residues. V lost 1 base to trimming and J lost 4 bases, with 13 bases between them. CDR3 DNA sequence: TGTGCCAGCAGTTTAGGGGGGGGGACGGGCACTGAAGCTTTCTTT. It encodes CASSLGGGTGTEAFF.

J is TRBJ2-5 and V is TRBV2; D remains unclear. Trimming cost V 10 bases and J 0 bases, with 12 bases left between them. The CDR3 length is 13 residues. Germline V gene sequence: CDR1 SNHLY, CDR2 FYNNEI. CDR3: CATATPYQETQYF. The DNA for the CDR3 is TGTGCCACCGCGACACCGTACCAAGAGACCCAGTACTTC.

The genes are TRBV21-1 and TRBJ2-5; the D call of TRBD2 is as the table states it, not checked on the DNA. The end of the DNA aligns better with TRBJ2-7, so the J call may be wrong. TRBV21-1 is designated a pseudogene. This CDR3 is 14 amino acids long. The CDR3 DNA reads as TGTGCCAGCAGGGGGGGGAGGGTAGACAACGAGCAGTACTTC. Residues: CASRGGRVDNEQYF.

The chain links TRBV9 to TRBJ2-5; 8 bases are a match to TRBD2. Germline V gene data show CDR1 as SGDLS and CDR2 as YYNGEE. The CDR3 sequence is 16 residues long. Germline trimming cut 0 bases from V and 8 bases from J; bases unmatched to any gene: 12. CDR3 sequence reads: CASSVEDRGGRDTQYF. The CDR3 DNA reads as TGTGCCAGCAGCGTAGAGGACCGGGGGGGAAGAGATACCCAGTACTTC.

This chain uses TRBV11-2 with TRBJ2-4; D gene uncertain. The J call may be mistaken, given a closer DNA end match to TRBJ2-5. This CDR3 is built from 17 residues. The germline V gene has CDR1 SGHAT and CDR2 FQNNGV. CDR3 protein: CASSPVLAVPLGETQYF. The CDR3 DNA is TGTGCCAGCAGCCCAGTTTTGGCAGTACCTTTGGGGGAGACCCAGTACTTC.

The chain couples TRBV7-7 to TRBJ2-5; D not certain. This CDR3 is built from 15 residues. V was trimmed by 5 bases and J by 1 base, leaving 14 bases between them. Germline-derived CDR1 and CDR2 are SSHAT and FNYEAQ (reference sequence). CDR3 sequence: CASSPSTDFQETQYF. For the CDR3, the DNA is TGTGCCAGCAGCCCCTCGACCGACTTCCAAGAGACCCAGTACTTC.

The sample holds a few counts of this clonotype. The V and J genes are TRBV7-2 and TRBJ2-7; D is unclear. Germline V gene lookup returns CDR1 SGHTA and CDR2 FQGNSA. Trimming took off 1 base at V and 1 base at J, with 11 bases between the two ends. CDR3 length equals 15 residues. The CDR3 loop reads CASSLGWGLSYEQYF. CDR3 sequence (DNA): TGTGCCAGCAGCTTAGGTTGGGGTCTATCCTACGAGCAGTACTTC.

The count of this clonotype is one. The rearrangement joins TRBV6-1 to TRBJ1-4; tentatively, D is TRBD1 (6 bases). From germline, CDR1 is MNHNS and CDR2 SASEGT. The CDR3 covers 15 residues. Trimming cost V 4 bases and J 7 bases, with 16 bases left between them. The CDR3 region has the DNA TGTGCCAGCAGTGCCGGCGGGGGCTTGGGTGAAAAACTGTTTTTT. Residues: CASSAGGGLGEKLFF.

The genes are TRBV3-1 and TRBJ2-7, with 7 bases identical to TRBD2. This CDR3 contains 15 residues. Germline V gene lookup returns CDR1 LGHDT and CDR2 YNNKEL (reference sequence). The ends lost 0 bases at V and 4 bases at J; junction bases unmatched: 6. As DNA, the CDR3 is TGTGCCAGCAGCCAAGACCAGGGCGGGGGTTACGAGCAGTACTTC. Its protein product is CASSQDQGGGYEQYF.

V is TRBV20-1 and J is TRBJ2-5; possibly TRBD2 for D (6 bases). Germline CDR1 reads DFQATT; CDR2 reads SNEGSKA (reference sequence). This CDR3 has 14 residues. V shed 1 base and J shed 4 bases, with 13 bases lying between them. In DNA, the CDR3 is TGCAGTGCTAGAGGATGGGGGGTGGCAGAGACCCAGTACTTC. This gives the protein CSARGWGVAETQYF.

The rearrangement uses TRBV5-1 and TRBJ2-5; 12 nucleotides match TRBD2. From germline, CDR1 is SGHRS and CDR2 YFSETQ. The J segment lost 5 bases and the V segment lost 7 bases, leaving 6 bases of the junction unmatched. The CDR3 runs 14 residues. CDR3 sequence reads: CASARTSGEETQYF. In DNA, the CDR3 is TGCGCCAGCGCTAGGACTAGCGGGGAGGAGACCCAGTACTTC.

CDR3 coding DNA: TGCAGTGCTAGTTCGAATGAGCAGTTCTTC. It translates to CSASSNEQFF. The chain recombines TRBV20-1 with TRBJ2-1; D is undetermined. The V end was cut by 3 bases, the J end by 7 bases, with 4 bases between. This CDR3 spans 10 amino acids. Germline CDR1 is DFQATT and CDR2 is SNEGSKA (reference sequence).

This clonotype was recorded a few times. V gene TRBV2 combines with J gene TRBJ1-6, with TRBD1 matching 10 bases. V lost 9 bases and J lost 10; bases outside the gene matches: 6. The V gene's germline CDR1 is SNHLY and CDR2 FYNNEI. The CDR3 is 13 amino acids. The DNA of the CDR3 is TGTGCCAGTAGACAGGGGGCAGGGTCACCCCTCCACTTT. The encoded protein is CASRQGAGSPLHF.

The chain links TRBV7-2 to TRBJ2-5; 8 bases agree with TRBD1. Germline values: CDR1 SGHTA, CDR2 FQGNSA. The CDR3 has 16 residues. With 0 bases clipped from V and 11 bases from J, the junction kept 14 bases outside the gene matches. The CDR3: CASSLAQGRGLNEQYF. CDR3 bases: TGTGCCAGCAGCTTAGCGCAAGGCAGGGGGCTTAATGAGCAGTACTTC. The entire variable domain, with the rest obtained from reference TRBV7-2 and TRBJ2-5, is as follows: GAGVSQSPSNKVTEKGKDVELRCDPISGHTALYWYRQSLGQGLEFLIYFQGNSAPDKSGLPSDRFSAERTGGSVSTLTIQRTQQEDSAVYLCASSLAQGRGLNEQYFGPGTRLLVL.

This clonotype was found a few times. V usage is TRBV20-1 and J usage is TRBJ1-4; no clear D gene. V was trimmed by 1 base and J by 8 bases, leaving 14 bases between them. The CDR3 is 14 amino acids. The germline CDR1 and CDR2 sequences are DFQATT and SNEGSKA (reference sequence). Here the CDR3 reads CSARGTLREEKLFF. CDR3 DNA sequence: TGCAGTGCTAGAGGGACGCTTCGGGAGGAAAAACTGTTTTTT.

The gene calls are TRBV3-1 and TRBJ2-5; D not resolved. The CDR3 extends over 14 amino acids. Germline CDR1 LGHDT, CDR2 YNNKEL (reference sequence). With 3 bases removed from V and 3 bases from J, the gap between germline ends came to 11 bases. The DNA for the CDR3 is TGTGCCAGCAGCCAGACCTGGACCGAAGAGACCCAGTACTTC. Amino acids: CASSQTWTEETQYF.

The chain recombines TRBV20-1 with TRBJ2-5; no firm D call. Germline CDR1 reads DFQATT; CDR2 reads SNEGSKA (reference sequence). V was trimmed by 6 bases and J by 4 bases, leaving 12 bases between them. The CDR3 length is 12 residues. CDR3 in amino acids: CSAPRVAETQYF. The CDR3 DNA reads as TGCAGTGCCCCCCGGGTAGCAGAGACCCAGTACTTC.

The chain carries TRBV11-2 and TRBJ2-1; 9 bases align to TRBD2. J was trimmed by 9 bases and V by 3 bases; bases with no gene match: 9. Germline values: CDR1 SGHAT, CDR2 FQNNGV. CDR3 length equals 15 residues. Here the CDR3 DNA reads TGTGCCAGCAGCTTGACTGGCGGGGGGGTTGGTGAGCAGTTCTTC. Translating it yields CASSLTGGGVGEQFF.

This clonotype was counted once. The rearrangement uses TRBV27 and TRBJ2-7, with TRBD1 matching 7 bases. The ends lost 5 bases at V and 0 bases at J; junction bases unmatched: 10. This CDR3 has 16 amino acids. Germline lookup yields CDR1 MNHEY and CDR2 SMNVEV (reference sequence). The CDR3 spells CASSADDRDSSYEQYF. CDR3 nucleotide sequence: TGTGCCAGCAGTGCCGACGACCGGGACAGCTCCTACGAGCAGTACTTC.

This clonotype was detected many times. Sequence at one end of the junction differs from germline and may be a read error. The V and J genes are TRBV29-1 and TRBJ2-5; 7 nucleotides match TRBD1. Germline-derived CDR1 and CDR2 are SQVTM and ANQGSEA. This CDR3 is built from 13 residues. CDR3 amino acids: CSVAGQDQGTQYF. For the CDR3, the DNA is TGCAGCGTTGCTGGACAGGACCAAGGGACCCAGTACTTC.

The chain couples TRBV6-1 to TRBJ1-6; D remains unclear. V was cut by 6 bases and J by 4 bases, with 13 bases left in between. Germline V gives CDR1 MNHNS, CDR2 SASEGT. CDR3 length equals 15 residues. CDR3 sequence (DNA): TGTGCCAGCAGAGCGGACGGGGAATATAATTCACCCCTCCACTTT. It is translated as CASRADGEYNSPLHF.

CDR3 loop: CAATGPTNNEQFF. In nucleotides, the CDR3 is TGTGCCGCCACGGGACCTACTAATAATGAGCAGTTCTTC. The gene calls are TRBV10-3 and TRBJ2-1, with D perhaps matching TRBD1 or TRBD2 (5 bases each). This CDR3 has 13 residues. The V gene's germline CDR1 is ENHRY and CDR2 SYGVKD. Trimming took 11 bases from V and 7 from J, leaving 18 bases between them.

V usage is TRBV30 and J usage is TRBJ2-1; 11 nucleotides match TRBD2. Germline V gene sequence: CDR1 GTSNPN, CDR2 SVGIG (reference sequence). With V trimmed by 4 bases and J by 4 bases, 6 bases remained unmatched. This CDR3 is 15 amino acids long. The CDR3 bases are TGTGCCTGGAAGTGGCTAGCGGGGGGTTACAATGAGCAGTTCTTC. It translates to CAWKWLAGGYNEQFF.